These T cell receptor beta chains were read from a single sample in a study of CXCR3-negative and CXCR3-positive naive CD8 T cells. Reprocessing the 5' RACE reads, TCRdb reports a single entry for every CDR3 protein and omits DNA. Its table records tens of thousands of distinct CDR3 sequences. The sequencing sample was made of naive CXCR3- CD8+ T cells from blood. All receptors derive from a human donor in good health. Some clones in this sample may be carry-over from other donors' samples. Each CDR3 is given with its conserved first and last residue. Fields, in order: J gene, V gene, CDR3 length, CDR3 protein.

TRBJ2-5 | TRBV2 | 13 | CASTNPQKETQYF
TRBJ2-1 | TRBV13 | 16 | CASSLGVAEIYNEQFF
TRBJ2-7 | TRBV29-1 | 11 | CSVVWGVEQYF
TRBJ1-2 | TRBV10-2 | 12 | CASSDKIHGYTF
TRBJ2-7 | TRBV7-6 | 14 | CASSLVGLGYEQYF
TRBJ2-2 | TRBV29-1 | 13 | CSVGQTNTGELFF
TRBJ1-1 | TRBV5-1 | 15 | CASSPLHDSNTEAFF
TRBJ2-2 | TRBV29-1 | 14 | CSVAGGKDTGELFF
TRBJ2-3 | TRBV12-3/TRBV12-4 | 14 | CASSRTSGTDTQYF
TRBJ2-3 | TRBV21-1 | 17 | CASSKATSRGCTDTQYF
TRBJ2-2 | TRBV19 | 18 | CASSIGVSFAVSTGELFF
TRBJ2-5 | TRBV7-6 | 16 | CASSLRGSRHGETQYF
TRBJ2-1 | TRBV18 | 18 | CASSPYLSGTGAVNEQFF
TRBJ2-1 | TRBV5-1 | 15 | CASSLTRGSYNEQFF
TRBJ2-1 | TRBV5-6 | 15 | CASSGGTGLYNEQFF
TRBJ2-7 | TRBV29-1 | 13 | CSVESGITYEQYF
TRBJ1-5 | TRBV2 | 13 | CASKGDSNQPQHF
TRBJ2-1 | TRBV7-2 | 18 | CASSLARLAGGYYNEQFF
TRBJ2-1 | TRBV5-1 | 16 | CASSWTSWTSYNEQFF
TRBJ1-5 | TRBV9 | 15 | CASTFGAGEDQPQHF
TRBJ2-1 | TRBV10-1 | 15 | CASSEGGTSWDEQFF
TRBJ2-2 | TRBV4-1 | 20 | CASGQASRGQGSGYTGELFF
TRBJ2-3 | TRBV5-1 | 16 | CASSSNDRGETDTQYF
TRBJ1-1 | TRBV29-1 | 15 | CSVEGTDITNTEAFF
TRBJ2-7 | TRBV12-3/TRBV12-4 | 14 | CAVLSAKYPYEQYF
TRBJ2-7 | TRBV7-8 | 14 | CASSLAVPGYEQYF
TRBJ1-2 | TRBV29-1 | 13 | CSVEVGDNYGYTF
TRBJ2-1 | TRBV5-4 | 16 | CASSAGLAGSYNEQFF
TRBJ1-6 | TRBV7-9 | 14 | CASSFGQGYSPLHF
TRBJ2-1 | TRBV11-2 | 11 | CASSLFHEQFF
TRBJ2-2 | TRBV29-1 | 18 | CSVDSRDRATMNTGELFF
TRBJ2-2 | TRBV29-1 | 13 | CSVLGSRTGELFF
TRBJ2-1 | TRBV7-3 | 16 | CASSPRGPLGYNEQFF
TRBJ2-3 | TRBV20-1 | 14 | CSATGGLAPDTQYF
TRBJ2-1 | TRBV7-6 | 15 | CASSFLAGAYNEQFF
TRBJ2-1 | TRBV9 | 14 | CASSVGSSQNEQFF
TRBJ2-3 | TRBV5-1 | 16 | CASSPPVIAGTDTQYF
TRBJ2-7 | TRBV20-1 | 16 | CSARDLGAGDHYEQYF
TRBJ1-5 | TRBV28 | 15 | CASSPDRNSNQPQHF
TRBJ1-1 | TRBV7-9 | 12 | CASSLQGAEAFF
TRBJ2-3 | TRBV11-1 | 15 | CASSSPGAPGDTQYF
TRBJ2-1 | TRBV12-3/TRBV12-4 | 12 | CASSYRNNEQFF
TRBJ1-5 | TRBV15 | 14 | CATSVEPQDQPQHF
TRBJ1-4 | TRBV29-1 | 12 | CSAAQGKEKLFF
TRBJ2-3 | TRBV4-3 | 18 | CASSQDRFSGLSTDTQYF
TRBJ1-5 | TRBV12-3/TRBV12-4 | 14 | CASSQGFGNQPQHF
TRBJ2-6 | TRBV6-4 | 15 | CASSETGTGANVLTF
TRBJ2-7 | TRBV4-2 | 13 | CASSQGADYEQYF
TRBJ2-3 | TRBV21-1 | 11 | CASSTTDTQYF
TRBJ1-1 | TRBV28 | 15 | CASSLWAETGIEAFF
TRBJ2-2 | TRBV7-9 | 15 | CASSPGTAKTGELFF
TRBJ1-1 | TRBV7-9 | 13 | CASSLLEGDKAFF
TRBJ2-7 | TRBV29-1 | 17 | CSYTGTSVRGRGYEQYF
TRBJ2-1 | TRBV20-1 | 12 | CSAREQGYEQFF